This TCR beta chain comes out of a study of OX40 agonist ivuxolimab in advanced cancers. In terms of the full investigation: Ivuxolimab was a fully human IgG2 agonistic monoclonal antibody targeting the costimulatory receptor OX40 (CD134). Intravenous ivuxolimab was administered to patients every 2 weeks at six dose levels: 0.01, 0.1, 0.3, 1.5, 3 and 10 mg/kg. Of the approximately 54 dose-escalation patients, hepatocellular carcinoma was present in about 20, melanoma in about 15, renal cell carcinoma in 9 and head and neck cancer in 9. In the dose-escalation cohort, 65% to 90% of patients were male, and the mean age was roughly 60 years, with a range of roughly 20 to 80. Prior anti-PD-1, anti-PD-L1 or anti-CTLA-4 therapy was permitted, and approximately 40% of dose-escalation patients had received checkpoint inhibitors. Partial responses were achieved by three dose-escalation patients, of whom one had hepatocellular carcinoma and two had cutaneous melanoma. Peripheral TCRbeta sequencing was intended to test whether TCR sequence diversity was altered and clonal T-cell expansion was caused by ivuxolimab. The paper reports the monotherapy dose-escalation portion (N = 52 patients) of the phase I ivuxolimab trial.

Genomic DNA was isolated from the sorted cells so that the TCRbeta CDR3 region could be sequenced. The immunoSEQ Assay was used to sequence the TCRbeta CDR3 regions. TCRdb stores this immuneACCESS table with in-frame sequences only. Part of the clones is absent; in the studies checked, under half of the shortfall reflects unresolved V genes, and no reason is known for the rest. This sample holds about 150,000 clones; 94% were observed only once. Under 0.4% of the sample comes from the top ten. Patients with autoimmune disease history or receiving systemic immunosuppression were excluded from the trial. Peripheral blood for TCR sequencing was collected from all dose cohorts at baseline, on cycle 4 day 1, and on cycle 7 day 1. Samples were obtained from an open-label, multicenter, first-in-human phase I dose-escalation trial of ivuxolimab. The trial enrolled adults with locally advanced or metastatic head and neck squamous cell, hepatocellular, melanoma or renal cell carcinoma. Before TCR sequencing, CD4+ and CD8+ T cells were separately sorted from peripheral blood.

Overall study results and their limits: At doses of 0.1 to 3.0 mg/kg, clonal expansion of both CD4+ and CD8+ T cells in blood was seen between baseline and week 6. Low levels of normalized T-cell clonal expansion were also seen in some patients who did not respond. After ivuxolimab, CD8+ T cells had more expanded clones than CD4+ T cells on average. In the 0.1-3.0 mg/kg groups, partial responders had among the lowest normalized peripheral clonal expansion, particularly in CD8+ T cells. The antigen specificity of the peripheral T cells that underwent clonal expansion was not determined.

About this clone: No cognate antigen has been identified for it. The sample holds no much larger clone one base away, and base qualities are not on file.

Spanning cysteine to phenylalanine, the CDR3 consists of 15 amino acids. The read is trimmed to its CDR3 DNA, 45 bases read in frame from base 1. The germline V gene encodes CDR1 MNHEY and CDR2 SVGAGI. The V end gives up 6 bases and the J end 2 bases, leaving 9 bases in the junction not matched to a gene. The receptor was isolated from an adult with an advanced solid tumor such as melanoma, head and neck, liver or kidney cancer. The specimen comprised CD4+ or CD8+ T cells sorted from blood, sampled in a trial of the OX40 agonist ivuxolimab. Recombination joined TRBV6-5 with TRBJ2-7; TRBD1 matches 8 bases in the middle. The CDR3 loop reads CASRAARTGTYEQYF. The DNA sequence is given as TGTGCCAGCAGAGCTGCAAGGACAGGGACCTACGAGCAGTACTTC.